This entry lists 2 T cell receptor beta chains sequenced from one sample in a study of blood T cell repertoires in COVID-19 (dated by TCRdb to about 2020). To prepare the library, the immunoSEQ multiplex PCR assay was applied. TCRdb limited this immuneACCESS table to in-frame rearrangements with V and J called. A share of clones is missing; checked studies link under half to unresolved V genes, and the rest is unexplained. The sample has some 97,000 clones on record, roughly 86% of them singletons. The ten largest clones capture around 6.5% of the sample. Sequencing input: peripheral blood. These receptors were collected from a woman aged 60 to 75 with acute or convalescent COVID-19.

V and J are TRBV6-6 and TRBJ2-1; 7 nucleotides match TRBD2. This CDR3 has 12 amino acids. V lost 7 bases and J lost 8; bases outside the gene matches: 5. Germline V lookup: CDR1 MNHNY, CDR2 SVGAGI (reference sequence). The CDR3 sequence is CASTAGRDEQFF. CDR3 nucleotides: TGTGCCAGCACAGCGGGGAGGGATGAGCAGTTCTTC.

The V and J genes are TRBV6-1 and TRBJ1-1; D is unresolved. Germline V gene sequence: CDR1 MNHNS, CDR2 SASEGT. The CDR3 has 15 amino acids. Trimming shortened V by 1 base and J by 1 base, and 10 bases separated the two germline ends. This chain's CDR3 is CASSEGWAPNTEAFF. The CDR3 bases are TGTGCCAGCAGTGAAGGGTGGGCCCCGAACACTGAAGCTTTCTTT.